The 29 T cell receptor beta chains presented below share a single source sample, sequenced in a study of OX40 agonist ivuxolimab in advanced cancers. Method: immunoSEQ multiplex PCR; TCRdb's copy keeps in-frame clones and lacks some. The table has tens of thousands of clones, roughly 90% seen once. Source: CD4+ or CD8+ T cells sorted from blood, taken in a trial of the OX40 agonist ivuxolimab. Receptor source: an adult with an advanced solid tumor such as melanoma, head and neck, liver or kidney cancer.

Worth noting for this clone: A read error may account for a junction end that differs from germline. V and J are TRBV28 and TRBJ2-3; 9 bases agree with TRBD2. The CDR3 is 15 residues long. Germline assignment: CDR1 MDHEN and CDR2 SYDVKM. The CDR3 coding sequence is TGTGCCAGCACCGTACCCCCTCCGAAGCGGGAGGTTCTGCATTTT. Protein: CASTVPPPKREVLHF.

The chain recombines TRBV15 with TRBJ1-5, with D uncertain. CDR1 and CDR2 from the germline V gene are LNHNV and YYDKDF (reference sequence). The germline V and J ends were trimmed by 0 bases and 2 bases, with 11 bases remaining between them. This CDR3 has 16 amino acids. CDR3 sequence (DNA): TGTGCCACCAGCAGAGAGTTCAGGCTCGGCAATCAGCCCCAGCATTTT. Protein sequence: CATSREFRLGNQPQHF.

J is TRBJ2-7 and V is TRBV28; D perhaps matches TRBD2 (5 bases). From germline, CDR1 is MDHEN and CDR2 SYDVKM. The CDR3 runs 14 residues. The ends were cut back, 2 bases at V and 4 bases at J, with 12 bases in the middle. The CDR3 coding sequence is TGTGCCAGCAGTTTACAGCGGACCTCTTACGAGCAGTACTTC. Amino acids: CASSLQRTSYEQYF.

The rearrangement uses TRBV30 and TRBJ1-1; no firm D call. Trimming stripped 7 bases from V and 1 base from J, with 10 bases between. This CDR3 is built from 12 residues. Germline V gene sequence: CDR1 GTSNPN, CDR2 SVGIG (reference sequence). The CDR3 DNA reads TGTGCCTCCCGGGCGGGGAACACTGAAGCTTTCTTT. Amino acids: CASRAGNTEAFF.

The chain has TRBV11-2 and TRBJ1-2; no definite D call. The CDR3 contains 13 residues. The germline gives CDR1 SGHAT, CDR2 FQNNGV. The V end lost 5 bases, the J end lost 8 bases, and 15 bases lay between the germline ends. CDR3 protein: CASSQEVFWGYTF. In nucleotides, the CDR3 is TGTGCCAGCAGCCAAGAAGTTTTTTGGGGCTACACCTTC. Based on the CDR3 plus reference TRBV11-2 and TRBJ1-2, the full variable domain is EAGVAQSPRYKIIEKRQSVAFWCNPISGHATLYWYQQILGQGPKLLIQFQNNGVVDDSQLPKDRFSAERLKGVDSTLKIQPAKLEDSAVYLCASSQEVFWGYTFGSGTRLTVV.

Only a few counts were recorded for this clone. The V and J genes are TRBV19 and TRBJ2-7, with a tentative D call TRBD1 (7 bases). The CDR3 consists of 14 residues. V was shortened by 5 bases and J by 0 bases, with 11 bases between the two germline ends. The germline gives CDR1 LNHDA, CDR2 SQIVND (reference sequence). The CDR3 is CASSRRDSSYEQYF. The DNA for the CDR3 is TGTGCCAGTAGTCGGAGGGACAGCTCCTACGAGCAGTACTTC.

J is TRBJ1-5 and V is TRBV2; perhaps TRBD1 as D (5 bases). CDR3 length equals 16 residues. CDR1 and CDR2 (germline): SNHLY, FYNNEI. Deletions cut 2 bases from V and 0 bases from J, with 11 bases between. CDR3 in DNA: TGTGCCAGCAGTGAAAGGGGCGAAGATAGCAATCAGCCCCAGCATTTT. It translates to CASSERGEDSNQPQHF.

The rearrangement links TRBV28 to TRBJ2-7, with 13 bases fitting TRBD2. V shed 6 bases and J 0 bases; nucleotides not matched to a gene: 2. Germline CDR1 reads MDHEN; CDR2 reads SYDVKM. The CDR3 has 15 amino acids. For the CDR3, the DNA is TGTGCCAGCAGGGGACTAGCGGGATTCTCCTACGAGCAGTACTTC. It is translated as CASRGLAGFSYEQYF.

The chain is built from TRBV18 and TRBJ1-1, with 8 bases that match TRBD1. V lost 6 bases, J lost 0 bases, and 6 bases stayed unmatched. Germline values: CDR1 KGHSH, CDR2 LQKENI. The CDR3 runs to 15 residues. CDR3 sequence (DNA): TGTGCCAGCTCCCCAGGGGGCCCCGTGAACACTGAAGCTTTCTTT. Residues: CASSPGGPVNTEAFF.

This chain connects TRBV2 to TRBJ1-3; D call uncertain. This CDR3 is 16 amino acids long. Germline loops: CDR1 SNHLY, CDR2 FYNNEI. V gave up 1 base and J gave up 3 bases, with 13 bases separating them. CDR3 nucleotides: TGTGCCAGCAGTGAAGAACCTCTTGGAGGTGGAAACACCATATATTTT. Amino acid sequence: CASSEEPLGGGNTIYF.

The chain is built from TRBV29-1 and TRBJ1-1; no reliable D call. The CDR3 spans 12 residues. The V gene's germline CDR1 is SQVTM and CDR2 ANQGSEA. Trimming removed 6 bases at V and 5 bases at J, with 13 bases between. The CDR3 here is CSVSGVETEAFF. Here the CDR3 DNA reads TGCAGCGTCTCGGGAGTTGAGACTGAAGCTTTCTTT. Combining the CDR3 with reference TRBV29-1 and TRBJ1-1 gives the whole variable domain SAVISQKPSRDICQRGTSLTIQCQVDSQVTMMFWYRQQPGQSLTLIATANQGSEATYESGFVIDKFPISRPNLTFSTLTVSNMSPEDSSIYLCSVSGVETEAFFGQGTRLTVV.

The chain is built from TRBV5-4 and TRBJ2-3, with D perhaps matching TRBD2 (5 bases). CDR3 length equals 15 residues. The V end was cut by 0 bases, the J end by 3 bases, with 11 bases between. Germline loops: CDR1 SGHNT, CDR2 YYREEE (reference sequence). CDR3 sequence: CASSLDPSGTDTQYF. The DNA of the CDR3 is TGTGCCAGCAGCTTGGACCCCTCGGGGACAGATACGCAGTATTTT.

This chain links TRBV27 with TRBJ2-7; TRBD1 aligns across 9 bases. J lost 1 base, V lost 5 bases, and 6 bases had no gene match. There are 15 residues in the CDR3. CDR1 MNHEY and CDR2 SMNVEV come from the germline V gene (reference sequence). The CDR3 is CASSTRQGGSYEQYF. The CDR3 coding sequence is TGTGCCAGCAGTACCCGACAGGGGGGTTCCTACGAGCAGTACTTC.

A note on this clone: The CDR3 does not close with the conserved phenylalanine or tryptophan, likely indicating a read error. Because the CDR3's place on the DNA is in doubt, the DNA is left out and the CDR3 is given as listed by TCRdb. The chain has TRBV11-2 and TRBJ1-2; TRBD1 was called by the table and not checked on the DNA. The CDR3 is 16 amino acids long, termini counted. Germline values: CDR1 SGHAT, CDR2 FQNNGV. The CDR3 loop is CASSFLASTGQGRFWV.

V usage is TRBV9 and J usage is TRBJ2-1, with TRBD2 matching over 11 bases. V lost 3 bases and J lost 1; bases outside the gene matches: 3. The CDR3 consists of 16 residues. CDR1 SGDLS and CDR2 YYNGEE come from the germline V gene. The CDR3 region is CASSATSGSSYNEQFF. CDR3 nucleotide sequence: TGTGCCAGCAGCGCTACTAGCGGGAGTTCCTACAATGAGCAGTTCTTC.

The rearrangement links TRBV19 to TRBJ1-5; maybe TRBD1 (6 bases). This CDR3 has 14 amino acids. Germline lookup yields CDR1 LNHDA and CDR2 SQIVND (reference sequence). V was cut by 6 bases and J by 6 bases, with 15 bases left in between. The CDR3 loop reads CASRDDRLGQPQHF. For the CDR3, the DNA is TGTGCCAGTAGGGACGACAGGTTGGGTCAGCCCCAGCATTTT. Full variable domain (rest looked up from reference TRBV19 and TRBJ1-5): DGGITQSPKYLFRKEGQNVTLSCEQNLNHDAMYWYRQDPGQGLRLIYYSQIVNDFQKGDIAEGYSVSREKKESFPLTVTSAQKNPTAFYLCASRDDRLGQPQHFGDGTRLSIL.

This clone was seen a few times. The chain employs TRBV30 and TRBJ1-1, with D tentatively TRBD1 (5 bases). The CDR3 is 13 amino acids. The germline gives CDR1 GTSNPN, CDR2 SVGIG (reference sequence). V was cut by 4 bases and J by 0 bases, with 9 bases left in between. CDR3 sequence reads: CAWNGGLNTEAFF. CDR3 nucleotide sequence: TGTGCCTGGAACGGGGGTCTGAACACTGAAGCTTTCTTT.

The rearrangement uses TRBV28 and TRBJ2-7, with 8 bases lining up with TRBD1. Germline assignment: CDR1 MDHEN and CDR2 SYDVKM. V lost 7 bases to trimming and J lost 2 bases; unmatched junction nucleotides: 10. This CDR3 is 15 amino acids long. As DNA, the CDR3 is TGTGCCAGCACCAACACAGGGGGTAGGGCCTACGAGCAGTACTTC. Protein: CASTNTGGRAYEQYF.

The gene calls are TRBV7-9 and TRBJ1-1, with 7 bases identical to TRBD1. The CDR3 is 14 amino acids. Germline V gene sequence: CDR1 SEHNR, CDR2 FQNEAQ (reference sequence). V shed 4 bases, J shed 2 bases, and the junction held 4 bases outside the gene matches. The CDR3 loop reads CASSSRGGNTEAFF. DNA for the CDR3: TGTGCCAGCAGCTCCAGGGGGGGTAACACTGAAGCTTTCTTT.

The chain links TRBV28 to TRBJ2-1; TRBD1 matches at 7 bases. The J segment lost 7 bases and the V segment lost 5 bases, leaving 5 bases of the junction unmatched. CDR3 length: 13 amino acids. Per germline, CDR1 MDHEN and CDR2 SYDVKM. CDR3: CASSKQGRNEQFF. The DNA of the CDR3 is TGTGCCAGCAGTAAACAGGGGAGAAATGAGCAGTTCTTC.

The chain carries TRBV30 and TRBJ2-7; maybe TRBD2 (6 bases). Germline V gene lookup returns CDR1 GTSNPN and CDR2 SVGIG (reference sequence). Trimming stripped 1 base from V and 3 bases from J, with 16 bases between. The CDR3 consists of 15 residues. The CDR3 sequence is CAWSAWDSHDYEQYF. The CDR3 DNA reads as TGTGCCTGGAGTGCTTGGGACTCCCACGACTACGAGCAGTACTTC.

The V gene is TRBV27, the J gene TRBJ1-5, with D possibly TRBD1 on 6 matching bases. The CDR3 has 15 residues. The germline V and J ends were trimmed by 2 bases and 6 bases, with 14 bases remaining between them. Germline-derived CDR1 and CDR2 are MNHEY and SMNVEV (reference sequence). CDR3 in amino acids: CASSLRGDSGQPQHF. The CDR3 region has the DNA TGTGCCAGCAGTTTAAGGGGGGATTCGGGTCAGCCCCAGCATTTT.

The chain links TRBV7-2 to TRBJ1-5; D perhaps matches TRBD1 (6 bases). This CDR3 comprises 14 residues. Trimming shortened V by 4 bases and J by 3 bases, and 10 bases separated the two germline ends. Per germline, CDR1 SGHTA and CDR2 FQGNSA. The CDR3 sequence: CASSSQGTNQPQHF. CDR3 bases: TGTGCCAGCAGCTCACAGGGTACCAATCAGCCCCAGCATTTT.

This rearrangement joins TRBV19 to TRBJ2-3; 7 bases are a match to TRBD2. Germline V lookup: CDR1 LNHDA, CDR2 SQIVND (reference sequence). With 0 bases clipped from V and 5 bases from J, the junction kept 14 bases outside the gene matches. The CDR3 sequence is 18 residues long. The CDR3 loop is CASSIEVGAAGIIDTQYF. CDR3 DNA sequence: TGTGCCAGTAGTATAGAGGTTGGGGCAGCGGGAATCATAGATACGCAGTATTTT.

The chain is built from TRBV7-9 and TRBJ2-7; 7 nucleotides agree with TRBD1. Germline V gene sequence: CDR1 SEHNR, CDR2 FQNEAQ (reference sequence). The CDR3 totals 15 residues. The V and J ends lost 5 bases and 4 bases, in that order; junction bases with no gene match: 11. The DNA for the CDR3 is TGTGCCAGCAGCCCCGGGACAGCAAACGCTTACGAGCAGTACTTC. Protein sequence: CASSPGTANAYEQYF.

This clone was seen more than once but under ten times. Different DNA sequences within this sample yield the same CDR3. The chain links TRBV28 to TRBJ1-5; D is uncertain. CDR1 is MDHEN, CDR2 SYDVKM, per germline. The CDR3 runs to 12 residues. V was shortened by 2 bases and J by 6 bases, with 5 bases between the two germline ends. The CDR3 DNA is TGTGCCAGCAGTTTAACCGGTCAGCCCCAGCATTTT. It is translated as CASSLTGQPQHF.

The rearrangement joins TRBV9 to TRBJ2-1, with TRBD2 identical over 10 bases. Germline V gene lookup returns CDR1 SGDLS and CDR2 YYNGEE. This CDR3 region has 16 residues. The trim removed 4 bases at V and 9 bases at J, leaving 13 bases unmatched. CDR3 sequence reads: CASSSQGLAGVSEQFF. CDR3 sequence (DNA): TGTGCCAGCAGCTCCCAGGGGCTAGCGGGAGTCAGTGAGCAGTTCTTC.

V is TRBV2 and J is TRBJ2-2, with 8 bases aligning to TRBD1. CDR1 SNHLY and CDR2 FYNNEI come from the germline V gene. The CDR3 is 14 amino acids. V trimming: 6 bases; J trimming: 6 bases; junction bases outside the gene matches: 6. The CDR3 sequence is CASSWNRGAGELFF. The CDR3, as DNA: TGTGCCAGCAGCTGGAACAGGGGGGCCGGGGAGCTGTTTTTT.

J is TRBJ2-2 and V is TRBV18; D uncertain. The CDR3 loop spans 15 amino acids. Between the trimmed V and J ends, which lost 2 bases and 5 bases, there was a span of 12 bases. Per the germline V gene, CDR1 is KGHSH and CDR2 is LQKENI. The CDR3: CASSPGPVRTGELFF. CDR3 bases: TGTGCCAGCTCACCAGGCCCAGTGCGGACCGGGGAGCTGTTTTTT.